A single sample is the source of the 30 T cell receptor beta chains below, sequenced in a study of blood T cell repertoires in COVID-19 (dated by TCRdb to about 2020). The library was made by the immunoSEQ multiplex PCR assay. The immuneACCESS repertoire file appears here via TCRdb, limited to in-frame rearrangements. These files lack a portion of the clones; in checked studies, under half of the deficit traces to unresolved V genes, and the cause of the others is not known. This sample lists 150,000 to 160,000 clones; 70% to 85% were detected once. Over 25% of the sample comes from the top ten. Sequencing was performed on peripheral blood. The origin of the receptors is a woman aged 55-69 years with acute or convalescent COVID-19.

This clone was detected ten times or more. The gene calls are TRBV27 and TRBJ1-1; 8 bases fit TRBD1. This CDR3 has 17 amino acids. The V and J ends lost 6 bases and 0 bases, in that order; junction bases with no gene match: 12. CDR1 MNHEY and CDR2 SMNVEV come from the germline V gene (reference sequence). The CDR3: CASSLETRQGMNTEAFF. The CDR3 DNA follows: TGTGCCAGCAGCCTCGAGACTCGACAGGGGATGAACACTGAAGCTTTCTTT.

The chain carries TRBV28 and TRBJ2-1, with 8 nucleotides matching TRBD1. V trimming: 6 bases; J trimming: 7 bases; junction bases outside the gene matches: 5. The CDR3 has 13 amino acids. Germline CDR1 is MDHEN and CDR2 is SYDVKM. The CDR3 protein is CASRYRGVNEQFF. DNA of the CDR3: TGTGCCAGCAGATACAGGGGGGTAAATGAGCAGTTCTTC.

This chain connects TRBV2 to TRBJ1-5, with TRBD1 matching over 9 bases. CDR1 and CDR2 from the germline V gene are SNHLY and FYNNEI. The junction had 9 bases not matched to a gene; V was cut back by 9 bases and J by 6 bases. The CDR3 has 14 residues. CDR3 sequence (DNA): TGTGCCAGGGGACCGGGACAGGGCCTTCAGCCCCAGCATTTT. This codes for CARGPGQGLQPQHF.

The rearrangement joins TRBV6-1 to TRBJ1-5, with a possible D match to TRBD1 (5 bases). CDR3 length equals 15 residues. The V gene lost 3 bases and the J gene lost 4 bases, with 13 bases spanning the gap. CDR1 and CDR2 (germline): MNHNS, SASEGT. As DNA, the CDR3 is TGTGCCAGCAGTGATGATGGGGGGTCTAATCAGCCCCAGCATTTT. The encoded protein is CASSDDGGSNQPQHF.

On this clone: Other DNA sequences of this sample code for an identical CDR3. The chain recombines TRBV18 with TRBJ2-7; 7 bases are shared with TRBD1. Trimming removed 3 bases from V and 2 bases from J; junction bases left unmatched: 4. The CDR3 loop spans 14 amino acids. Per germline, CDR1 KGHSH and CDR2 LQKENI. Here the CDR3 DNA reads TGTGCCAGCTCACCCCGACAGGGAACCTACGAGCAGTACGTC. This codes for CASSPRQGTYEQYV.

The chain uses TRBV24-1 and TRBJ2-3; D may be TRBD1 (5 bases). This CDR3 is 15 amino acids long. Trimming left V 5 bases short and J 4 bases short, with 15 bases between. The germline gives CDR1 KGHDR, CDR2 SFDVKD. The CDR3 DNA reads as TGTGCCACCAGTGTAGGCAGGGCCCCCGCAGATACGCAGTATTTT. This encodes CATSVGRAPADTQYF.

CDR3 protein: CASRAGTGQETQYF. CDR3 in DNA: TGTGCAAGTCGGGCCGGGACTGGCCAAGAGACCCAGTACTTC. This chain joins TRBV12-2 and TRBJ2-5; the table's D call of TRBD2 was not tested on the DNA. TRBV12-2 is noted as a pseudogene. The length of the CDR3 is 14 residues.

The chain carries TRBV3-1 (or the pseudogene TRBV3-2) and TRBJ2-7, with D maybe TRBD2 (6 bases). This CDR3 contains 14 residues. Germline CDR1 LGHDT, CDR2 YNNKEL (reference sequence). V was pared by 4 bases and J by 1 base, with 11 bases between. This CDR3 is CASSLGTSSYEQYF. The CDR3 DNA is TGTGCCAGCAGCCTCGGGACTTCTTCCTACGAGCAGTACTTC.

The chain combines TRBV6-5 with TRBJ1-5; weak D call: TRBD1 (5 bases). The CDR3 consists of 16 residues. Germline CDR1 is MNHEY and CDR2 is SVGAGI. The V end lost 0 bases, the J end lost 1 base, and 10 bases lay between the germline ends. The chain's CDR3 is CASSYSRGTSNQPQHF. In DNA, the CDR3 is TGTGCCAGCAGTTACTCACGCGGGACGAGCAATCAGCCCCAGCATTTT.

This chain links TRBV5-1 with TRBJ1-5, with 8 bases fitting TRBD1. Losses at the gene ends were 4 bases for V and 2 bases for J; bases not matched to a gene: 5. This CDR3 comprises 15 residues. Germline CDR1 and CDR2: SGHRS and YFSETQ. The CDR3 region has the DNA TGCGCCAGCAGCGAACAGGGGGGAGGCAATCAGCCCCAGCATTTT. Amino acids: CASSEQGGGNQPQHF.

This clone was seen only a few times. The rearrangement links TRBV7-9 to TRBJ1-2; 8 bases line up with TRBD1. Germline CDR1 SEHNR, CDR2 FQNEAQ (reference sequence). The CDR3 extends over 16 amino acids. The V and J ends lost 2 bases and 1 base, in that order; junction bases with no gene match: 6. The CDR3 sequence is CASSLRGQDFNYGYTF. The CDR3 nucleotides read TGTGCCAGCAGCTTACGGGGACAGGATTTTAACTATGGCTACACCTTC.

J is TRBJ1-4 and V is TRBV7-9; D may be TRBD1 (6 bases). Germline assignment: CDR1 SEHNR and CDR2 FQNEAQ (reference sequence). The V gene lost 8 bases and the J gene lost 5 bases, with 12 bases spanning the gap. The CDR3 contains 13 residues. CDR3 nucleotide sequence: TGTGCCAGCCCAGGACAGACAAATGAAAAACTGTTTTTT. It encodes CASPGQTNEKLFF.

J is TRBJ2-5 and V is TRBV15; TRBD1 matches 7 bases. From germline, CDR1 is LNHNV and CDR2 YYDKDF (reference sequence). With V trimmed by 1 base and J by 5 bases, 10 bases remained unmatched. This CDR3 region has 16 residues. CDR3 DNA sequence: TGTGCCACCAGCAGAGTTGGGACAGTTCGAGGGGAGACCCAGTACTTC. This sequence encodes CATSRVGTVRGETQYF.

This chain connects TRBV7-8 to TRBJ1-2, with a possible D match to TRBD1 (5 bases). The germline CDR1 and CDR2 sequences are SGHVS and FQNEAQ. V was clipped by 2 bases and J by 6 bases, with 16 bases between them. This CDR3 is 15 amino acids long. The chain's CDR3 is CASSLHPQGKDGYTF. The DNA of the CDR3 is TGTGCCAGCAGCTTACATCCTCAGGGTAAAGATGGCTACACCTTC. The variable domain in full, completed from reference TRBV7-8 and TRBJ1-2, reads GAGVSQSPRYKVAKRGQDVALRCDPISGHVSLFWYQQALGQGPEFLTYFQNEAQLDKSGLPSDRFFAERPEGSVSTLKIQRTQQEDSAVYLCASSLHPQGKDGYTFGSGTRLTVV.

V usage is TRBV6-5 and J usage is TRBJ1-6; 7 positions agree with TRBD1. This CDR3 contains 13 residues. Unmatched junction bases numbered 5, after V lost 6 bases and J lost 9 bases. The germline CDR1 and CDR2 sequences are MNHEY and SVGAGI. CDR3: CASRWDSGSPLHF. The CDR3 nucleotides are TGTGCCAGCAGGTGGGACAGTGGTTCACCCCTCCACTTT.

V gene TRBV30 combines with J gene TRBJ1-2, with TRBD1 identical over 8 bases. Germline CDR1 is GTSNPN and CDR2 is SVGIG (reference sequence). The J segment lost 2 bases and the V segment lost 4 bases, leaving 6 bases of the junction unmatched. The CDR3 runs to 14 residues. DNA of the CDR3: TGTGCCTGGACCTCGGACAGGGCCAACTATGGCTACACCTTC. Protein: CAWTSDRANYGYTF.

The chain couples TRBV28 to TRBJ1-2; 7 bases fit TRBD1. With V trimmed by 5 bases and J by 3 bases, 9 bases remained unmatched. Germline V CDR1 and CDR2: MDHEN, SYDVKM. The CDR3 sequence is 15 residues long. The CDR3 DNA is TGTGCCAGCAGTCTCAAGGGACAGTCCTACTATGGCTACACCTTC. It is translated as CASSLKGQSYYGYTF.

V and J are TRBV7-9 and TRBJ2-2, with TRBD1 identical over 9 bases. The V and J ends lost 5 bases and 1 base, in that order; junction bases with no gene match: 5. CDR1 is SEHNR and CDR2 is FQNEAQ in the germline V gene (reference sequence). The CDR3 runs to 16 residues. CDR3 region: CASSPRQGENTGELFF. The CDR3 DNA reads as TGTGCCAGCAGCCCACGACAGGGGGAGAACACCGGGGAGCTGTTTTTT.

The chain carries TRBV7-2 and TRBJ1-2; 10 nucleotides agree with TRBD1. Germline V CDR1 and CDR2: SGHTA, FQGNSA. This CDR3 has 15 amino acids. V was clipped by 3 bases and J by 0 bases; unmatched bases: 1. CDR3 loop: CASSFGQGANYGYTF. The CDR3 DNA is TGTGCCAGCAGCTTCGGACAGGGGGCTAACTATGGCTACACCTTC.

In this sample, this clone turned up a few times. V gene TRBV5-1 combines with J gene TRBJ1-6, with D uncertain. The CDR3 is made up of 15 amino acids. CDR1 SGHRS and CDR2 YFSETQ come from the germline V gene. The V end was cut by 0 bases, the J end by 7 bases, with 11 bases between. This CDR3 is CASSLATAGNSPLHF. The CDR3 nucleotides are TGCGCCAGCAGCTTGGCAACAGCGGGGAATTCACCCCTCCACTTT.

The chain recombines TRBV19 with TRBJ1-1; 9 bases map to TRBD1. Trimming removed 5 bases from V and 4 bases from J; junction bases left unmatched: 8. The CDR3 has 15 amino acids. Per germline, CDR1 LNHDA and CDR2 SQIVND (reference sequence). The CDR3, as DNA: TGTGCCAGTAGTGCCTTACAGGGGGCGGTCACTGAAGCTTTCTTT. It encodes CASSALQGAVTEAFF.

The rearrangement joins TRBV10-2 to TRBJ2-2, with TRBD2 matching 11 bases. The V gene end was trimmed by 7 bases and the J gene end by 6 bases; junction bases not matched to a gene: 10. This CDR3 has 16 residues. Germline V CDR1 and CDR2: WSHSY, SAAADI. CDR3 loop: CASTLAGGVGPGELFF. The CDR3 DNA is TGCGCCAGCACTCTAGCGGGGGGCGTCGGTCCCGGGGAGCTGTTTTTT.

J is TRBJ1-1 and V is TRBV10-1; TRBD1 matches 8 bases. Germline V gives CDR1 WNHNN, CDR2 SYGVQD (reference sequence). CDR3 length: 13 residues. V shed 7 bases, J shed 5 bases, and the junction held 6 bases outside the gene matches. For the CDR3, the DNA is TGCGCCAGCACGAACGGACAGGGAACTGAAGCTTTCTTT. It encodes CASTNGQGTEAFF.

In its sample, this clone was seen a few times. The rearrangement joins TRBV7-8 to TRBJ1-2; TRBD1 might be the D (6 bases). The CDR3 has 15 residues. Germline-derived CDR1 and CDR2 are SGHVS and FQNEAQ. The ends were cut back, 1 base at V and 5 bases at J, with 14 bases in the middle. Here the CDR3 DNA reads TGTGCCAGCAGCTTAGGGGGGACACGACTTTATGGCTACACCTTC. It yields the protein CASSLGGTRLYGYTF.

The chain employs TRBV6-5 and TRBJ1-2, with D perhaps matching TRBD1 (5 bases). V was pared by 2 bases and J by 5 bases, with 15 bases between. Germline values: CDR1 MNHEY, CDR2 SVGAGI. The CDR3 spans 15 residues. CDR3 bases: TGTGCCAGCAGTTACCGCCAGCAGGGTGGGTATGGCTACACCTTC. Amino acid sequence: CASSYRQQGGYGYTF.

This clone was counted many times. The same CDR3 also results from other DNA sequences found in this sample. The chain carries TRBV6-5 and TRBJ1-1; no reliable D call. The germline V and J ends were trimmed by 5 bases and 2 bases, with 9 bases remaining between them. CDR1 and CDR2 (germline): MNHEY, SVGAGI. CDR3 size: 13 residues. CDR3 region: CASSPRTNTEAFF. CDR3 DNA sequence: TGTGCCAGCAGTCCAAGGACTAACACTGAAGCTTTCTTT.

This sequence joins TRBV3-1 (or the pseudogene TRBV3-2) and TRBJ2-1; 8 nucleotides agree with TRBD2. In germline, CDR1 is LGHDT, CDR2 YNNKEL (reference sequence). The length of the CDR3 is 16 residues. The ends lost 4 bases at V and 3 bases at J; junction bases unmatched: 8. CDR3 in DNA: TGTGCCAGCAGCCCGTGGGGACTAGGAAACTACAATGAGCAGTTCTTC. This codes for CASSPWGLGNYNEQFF.

The rearrangement joins TRBV18 to TRBJ1-5; TRBD1 agrees at 12 bases. Germline CDR1 and CDR2: KGHSH and LQKENI. The ends lost 3 bases at V and 5 bases at J; junction bases unmatched: 5. CDR3 length equals 16 residues. This chain's CDR3 is CASSPGQGAMDQPQHF. CDR3 DNA: TGTGCCAGCTCACCGGGACAGGGGGCGATGGATCAGCCCCAGCATTTT. The whole variable domain, filled in from reference TRBV18 and TRBJ1-5, reads NAGVMQNPRHLVRRRGQEARLRCSPMKGHSHVYWYRQLPEEGLKFMVYLQKENIIDESGMPKERFSAEFPKEGPSILRIQQVVRGDSAAYFCASSPGQGAMDQPQHFGDGTRLSIL.

The chain links TRBV28 to TRBJ1-5, with D possibly being TRBD1 (5 bases). V lost 6 bases and J 7 bases, leaving 19 bases between the germline ends. The CDR3 has 15 amino acids. The germline V gene has CDR1 MDHEN and CDR2 SYDVKM. The CDR3 DNA follows: TGTGCCAGCAGCCAAACGGGGGGTGTGGAACAGCCCCAGCATTTT. Residues: CASSQTGGVEQPQHF.

The chain employs TRBV7-3 and TRBJ2-2; 12 nucleotides line up with TRBD2. Germline V gene sequence: CDR1 SGHTA, CDR2 FQGTGA. The CDR3 consists of 15 residues. The trim removed 5 bases at V and 8 bases at J, leaving 6 bases unmatched. DNA of the CDR3: TGTGCCAGCAGCCCATCCGGACTAGCGGGGGGGGAGCTGTTTTTT. Translating gives CASSPSGLAGGELFF.